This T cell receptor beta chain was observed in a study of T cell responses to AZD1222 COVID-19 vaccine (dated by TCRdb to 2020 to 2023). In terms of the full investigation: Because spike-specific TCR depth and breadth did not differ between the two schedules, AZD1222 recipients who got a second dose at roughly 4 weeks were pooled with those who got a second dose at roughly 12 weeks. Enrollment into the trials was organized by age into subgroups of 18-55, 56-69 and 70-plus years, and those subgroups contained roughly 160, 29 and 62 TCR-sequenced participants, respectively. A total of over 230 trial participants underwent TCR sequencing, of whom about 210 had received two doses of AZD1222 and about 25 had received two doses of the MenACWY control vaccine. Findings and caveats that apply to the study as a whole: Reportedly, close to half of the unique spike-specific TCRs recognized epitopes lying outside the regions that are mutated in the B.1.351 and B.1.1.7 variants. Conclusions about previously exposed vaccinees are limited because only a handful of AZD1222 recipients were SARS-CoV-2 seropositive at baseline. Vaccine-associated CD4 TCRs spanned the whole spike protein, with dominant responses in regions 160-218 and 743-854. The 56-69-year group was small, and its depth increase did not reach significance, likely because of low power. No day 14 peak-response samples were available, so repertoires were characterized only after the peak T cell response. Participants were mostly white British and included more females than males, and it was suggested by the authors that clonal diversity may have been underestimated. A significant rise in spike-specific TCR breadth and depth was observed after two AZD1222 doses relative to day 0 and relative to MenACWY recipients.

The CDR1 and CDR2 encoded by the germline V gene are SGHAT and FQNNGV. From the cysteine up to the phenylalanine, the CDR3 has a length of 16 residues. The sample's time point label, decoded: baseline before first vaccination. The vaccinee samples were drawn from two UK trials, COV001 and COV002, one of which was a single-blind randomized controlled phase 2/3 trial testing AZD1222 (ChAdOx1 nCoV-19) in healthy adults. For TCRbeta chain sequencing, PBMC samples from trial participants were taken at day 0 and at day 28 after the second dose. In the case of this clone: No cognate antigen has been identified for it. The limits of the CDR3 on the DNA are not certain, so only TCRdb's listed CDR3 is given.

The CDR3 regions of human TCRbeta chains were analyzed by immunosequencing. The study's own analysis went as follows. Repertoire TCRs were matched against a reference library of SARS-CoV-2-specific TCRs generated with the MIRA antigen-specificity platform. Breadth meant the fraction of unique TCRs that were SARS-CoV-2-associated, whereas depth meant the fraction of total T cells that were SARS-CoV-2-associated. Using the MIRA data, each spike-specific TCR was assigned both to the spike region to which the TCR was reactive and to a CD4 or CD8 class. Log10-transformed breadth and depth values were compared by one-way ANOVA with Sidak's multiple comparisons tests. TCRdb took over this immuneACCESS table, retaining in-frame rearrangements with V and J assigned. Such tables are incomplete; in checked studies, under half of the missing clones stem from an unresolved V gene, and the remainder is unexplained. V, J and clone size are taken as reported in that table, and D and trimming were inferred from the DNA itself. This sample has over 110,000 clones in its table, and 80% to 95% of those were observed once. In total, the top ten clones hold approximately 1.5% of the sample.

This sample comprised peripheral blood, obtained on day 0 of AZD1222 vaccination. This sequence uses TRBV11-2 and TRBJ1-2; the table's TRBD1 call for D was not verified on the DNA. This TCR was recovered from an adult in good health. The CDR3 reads CASSSNSGQGVYGYTF.